This record concerns one TCR beta chain sequence. This clonotype came up many times. It has no known antigen specificity. Nothing much larger sits one base from this clone, and base qualities are not available. The TCR beta CDR3 regions were amplified from the RNA transcripts. The first round of RT-PCR for the TCR CDR3 was performed with the HTBI primer set and the Qiagen OneStep RT-PCR kit. The libraries were constructed in a second round of multiplex PCR and then size-selected and purified. Libraries were sequenced paired-end with 100 bp reads on an Illumina HiSeq2000. Turning to the authors' computational methods: SOAPnuke was used to process the raw data, throwing out any read that contained adapters or uncalled bases, had a mean Phred below 15, or lacked an exact constant-primer or identifier match. High-quality paired reads were merged with COPE v1.2.5, and unique nucleotide sequences were defined as clonotypes. MiTCR v1.1 was used to align clonotypes to the IMGT TRBV, TRBD and TRBJ reference segments. Only V-J combinations with frequency above 0.0001, covering 99.2% of repertoires, were analysed. The TCS score was defined as the ratio of F50 (clonal expansion) to E x V (chaos), calculated using BLOSUM62-based TCRdist between CDR3 peptides within each V-J. Welch's t-statistics and random forest reduced roughly 540 V-J features to 10 to 15, which were used in a naive Bayes classifier (R e1071). TCRdb trimmed the raw reads at Q25, called clones with MiXCR and kept productive beta chains. Entries are consolidated by CDR3 protein sequence, retaining the most common genes and DNA. The V and J calls follow TCRdb's processing rather than the paper's. This sample is represented by fewer than 450,000 distinct CDR3 sequences; about a sixth of them were singletons. Around a third of the sample lies in the top ten.

The sample belongs to a study of T cells in Graves' hyperthyroidism and ophthalmopathy (dated by TCRdb to between 2019 and 2020). Notes on the research overall: Peripheral blood samples were taken at the time of initial diagnosis, prior to any treatment. The paper describes TCR Vbeta CDR3 sequencing of more than 120 peripheral blood samples, made up of roughly 40 ophthalmopathy patients, 70 to 75 hyperthyroidism patients and 17 progressor patients. In more than 5 Graves' hyperthyroidism patients, the study also compared T-cell repertoires from thyroid tissue with T-cell repertoires from blood. After sampling, hyperthyroidism patients received methimazole starting at 30 mg daily, and ophthalmopathy patients received high-dose intravenous methylprednisolone. Prospective prediction of ophthalmopathy was tested in an independent validation cohort consisting of about 19 hyperthyroidism patients and more than 15 patients who later progressed to ophthalmopathy. To identify TCR V-J signatures that set the groups apart, the researchers used a discovery cohort of more than 95 patients, made up of fewer than 50 with Graves' ophthalmopathy and some 55 with stable Graves' hyperthyroidism. For training and testing, the 80 to 100 patients in the discovery cohort were randomly divided in a 7:3 ratio.

Hyperthyroidism patients were aged 18 to 65 years and newly diagnosed, with disease duration of less than 2 months. Exclusion was applied to patients with uncontrolled infections, other autoimmune diseases, pregnancy or lactation. Diagnoses were based on clinical symptoms, serum thyroxine and TRAb, thyroid ultrasound and orbital computed tomography. For progressor patients, blood was drawn at the first diagnosis of hyperthyroidism, before any ophthalmopathy symptoms had appeared. PBMCs were separated from under 11 ml of fresh peripheral blood using Ficoll-Paque density gradient centrifugation. Progressor patients were initially diagnosed with Graves' hyperthyroidism and developed ophthalmopathy during follow-up. Trizol reagent was used to extract total RNA, and RNA quality was then checked on an Agilent 2100 Bioanalyzer. Spanning cysteine to phenylalanine, the CDR3 consists of 17 amino acids. The entry retains the CDR3 DNA only, 51 bases that are in frame from base 1. V is shortened by 5 bases, J by 1 base, and the region joining them spans 15 bases.

The paper's findings and limits, for the study overall: No statistical method was used to set the sample size in advance, and investigators knew the group allocation. During validation, the model predicted progression to ophthalmopathy a median of approximately 6 months ahead of onset, with roughly 65% sensitivity and 72.22% specificity. Most expanded thyroid clonotypes (frequency above 0.001) were also found in blood, which suggests that blood repertoires may mirror thyroid immune responses. Ophthalmopathy was separated from stable hyperthyroidism by a 13 V-J signature model, with around 90% sensitivity and approximately 81% specificity obtained in cross-validation and 80%/75% obtained in testing.

The V and J genes are TRBV12-3 or TRBV12-4 and TRBJ2-6; TRBD1 is perhaps the D gene, given 5 matching bases. Sequenced sample: blood. The TCR sequence derives from a young woman with Graves' hyperthyroidism that later progressed to Graves' ophthalmopathy. This receptor has the CDR3 CASSRQYSISGANVLTF. The DNA sequence is TGTGCCAGCAGTCGACAGTACAGTATATCTGGGGCCAACGTCCTGACTTTC.